This TCR beta chain was found in a study of blood T cell repertoires in COVID-19 (dated by TCRdb to the early 2020s). Looking at the study overall: Samples covering the acute and convalescent phases of COVID-19 were provided by collaborators in the United States, Italy and Spain. The repertoires were released in a freely available public database intended as a resource for research on the immune response to SARS-CoV-2. Sample metadata almost always included a de-identified subject ID, COVID-19 status, age in years and sex. Deeply sampled blood TCRbeta repertoires from subjects exposed to, actively infected with, or recovered from COVID-19 were included in the dataset. The samples were drawn from two sources: the first 160 participants of the ongoing ImmuneRACE study, and fewer than 1,500 subjects contributed by 6 global collaborators. Where available, HLA class I and class II types were taken from metadata supplied by the sample provider and were not determined by assay-based typing. The material from the prospective study consisted of cDNA or gDNA derived from T cells, B-cell-depleted T cells, or PBMCs. On the study overall, not on this receptor specifically: The quantity of clinical and demographic metadata differed by source and by participant and was supplied without curation.

On this clone: Its antigen remains unidentified. The record has no base qualities; no much larger clone is one base away.

TCRbeta CDR3 regions were amplified from genomic DNA by means of the immunoSEQ Assay, a bias-controlled multiplex PCR. The original pipeline was this. The number of nucleated cells in each sample was estimated from the amplification of reference gene primers within the assay. To quantify the absolute abundance of each unique TCRbeta CDR3 rearrangement, sequence reads were collapsed and filtered. For each sample, productive Simpson clonality was calculated by taking the square root of Simpson's diversity index across productive rearrangements. TCRdb limited this immuneACCESS table to in-frame rearrangements with V and J called. A share of clones is missing; checked studies link under half to unresolved V genes, and the rest is unexplained. V, J and clone size are taken as reported in that table, and D and trimming were inferred from the DNA itself. The sample table holds approximately 450,000 clones, of which 70% to 90% were seen once. Clones ranked in the top ten supply just under 2% of the sample.

Participants in the prospective study were enrolled through a virtual design, were aged roughly 18 to 100 years, and lived in under 25 United States geographic areas. In the prospective study, participants were assigned to cohorts based on the clinical history participants reported in a screening survey and a study questionnaire. Mobile phlebotomists in the prospective study collected whole blood, serum and a nasopharyngeal or oropharyngeal swab from every participant. Additional blood draws and questionnaires over an approximately two-month period could optionally be provided by prospective study participants. Before DNA extraction, blood samples from the prospective study were shipped at room temperature or frozen. The sample was PBMCs or T cells enriched from blood (not recorded which). This receptor was obtained from a woman aged 18-29 years with acute COVID-19.

The sequence in DNA is TGCAGCTTTCTTCAGGGCCTCTCCTACGAGCAGTACTTC. It specifies CSFLQGLSYEQYF. Rearrangement joined TRBV29-1 to TRBJ2-7, with TRBD1 perhaps the D gene, on 5 matching bases. The germline V gene supplies CDR1 SQVTM and CDR2 ANQGSEA. Trimming takes 8 bases from V and 0 bases from J, and the germline ends sit 14 bases apart. Reading from cysteine to phenylalanine, the CDR3 counts 13 amino acids. The only DNA kept is the CDR3, 39 bases in frame from the first base.